This T cell receptor (beta chain) stems from a study of T cell responses to AZD1222 COVID-19 vaccine. CDR3 length: 16 amino acids. The ends were cut back, 4 bases at V and 10 bases at J, with 20 bases in the middle. The V gene's germline CDR1 is MNHNS and CDR2 SASEGT. Broader study findings: Along spike, vaccine-associated CD4 TCRs were found throughout, with dominance at 160-218 and 743-854.

Note on this clone: Its target is unknown.

The data were produced by immunoSEQ multiplex PCR, yet TCRdb's version contains in-frame clones alone and is incomplete. The sample holds roughly 150,000 clones, about 90% seen once. The gene calls are TRBV6-1 and TRBJ1-6; no clear D gene. This sample comprised peripheral blood, obtained on day 0 of AZD1222 vaccination. The source is an adult in good health. The CDR3 DNA sequence: TGTGCCAGCAGTGCTACCCGGGCCGCGGGTAAATCACCCCTCCACTTT. This translates into CASSATRAAGKSPLHF.